This TCR beta chain was profiled in a study of T-cell reconstitution after alpha-beta-depleted transplantation in children. Preparation of the TCRbeta library involved a method that used unique molecular identifiers. TCRdb ran MiXCR on the PCR reads and lists one entry per CDR3 protein. The data contain hundreds of thousands of distinct CDR3 sequences, under 15% of them singletons. This clonotype was seen more than once but under ten times. CDR3 length: 15 residues. In germline, CDR1 is SNHLY, CDR2 FYNNEI. V lost 0 bases and J 5 bases, leaving 13 bases between the germline ends. Source: PBMCs from the stem cell graft donor, taken from the stem cell graft. The sequence was obtained from a human donor who donated a stem cell graft to a child with combined immunodeficiency. V is TRBV2 and J is TRBJ1-1, with D tentatively TRBD1 (5 bases). The CDR3 DNA follows: TGTGCCAGCAGTGAAGCGCTTCGAAGGGGTACTGAAGCTTTCTTT. Translation gives CASSEALRRGTEAFF.